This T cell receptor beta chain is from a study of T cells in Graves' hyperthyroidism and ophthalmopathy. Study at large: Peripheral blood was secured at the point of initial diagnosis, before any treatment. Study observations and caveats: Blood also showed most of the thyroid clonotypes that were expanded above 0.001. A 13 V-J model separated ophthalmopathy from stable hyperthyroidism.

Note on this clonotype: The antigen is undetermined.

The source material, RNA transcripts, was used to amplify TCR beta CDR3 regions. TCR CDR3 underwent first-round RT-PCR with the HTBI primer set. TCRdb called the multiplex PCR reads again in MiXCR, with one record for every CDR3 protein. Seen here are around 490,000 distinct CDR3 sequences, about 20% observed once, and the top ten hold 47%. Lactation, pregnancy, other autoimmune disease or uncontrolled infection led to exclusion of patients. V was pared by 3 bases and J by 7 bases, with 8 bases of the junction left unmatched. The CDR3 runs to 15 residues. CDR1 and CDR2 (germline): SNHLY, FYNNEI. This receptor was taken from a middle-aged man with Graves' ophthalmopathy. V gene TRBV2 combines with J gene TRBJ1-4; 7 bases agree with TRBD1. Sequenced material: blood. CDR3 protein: CASSEDRSLGEKLFF. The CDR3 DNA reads TGTGCCAGCAGTGAGGACAGGAGTTTGGGTGAAAAACTGTTTTTT.